The 15 T cell receptor beta chains in this list originate from one sample, sequenced in a study of blood T cell repertoires in COVID-19. Assay used: immunoSEQ multiplex PCR; TCRdb lists only in-frame clones, some missing. The profile covers around 120,000 clones, with more than 60% appearing a single time and about 2.3% taken by the ten largest. Sequencing was performed on peripheral blood. These TCRs come from a man aged 70-80 years with acute or convalescent COVID-19.

This rearrangement joins TRBV25-1 to TRBJ1-3; D is unclear. Trimming left V 0 bases short and J 0 bases short, with 15 bases between. CDR3 length: 18 amino acids. Per germline, CDR1 MGHDK and CDR2 SYGVNS. The CDR3 sequence is CASSEYWPDGVSGNTIYF. The DNA for the CDR3 is TGTGCCAGCAGTGAATATTGGCCCGACGGAGTCTCTGGAAACACCATATATTTT.

The chain employs TRBV12-3 or TRBV12-4 and TRBJ1-1; the D is unclear. V lost 8 bases and J 9 bases, leaving 19 bases between the germline ends. The CDR3 has 13 amino acids. The CDR3 reads CASRGQSRSQAFF. Written as DNA, the CDR3 is TGTGCCAGCCGCGGCCAATCTCGGTCTCAAGCTTTCTTT.

The V gene is TRBV20-1, the J gene TRBJ2-1; TRBD2 matches at 14 bases. This CDR3 comprises 18 residues. CDR1 is DFQATT and CDR2 is SNEGSKA in the germline V gene (reference sequence). The J segment lost 0 bases and the V segment lost 3 bases, leaving 7 bases of the junction unmatched. CDR3 sequence reads: CSASPGLAGVLSYNEQFF. CDR3 sequence (DNA): TGCAGTGCTAGTCCGGGACTAGCGGGGGTGCTCTCCTACAATGAGCAGTTCTTC.

The V gene is TRBV4-3, the J gene TRBJ1-2; D unclear. CDR3 length: 14 amino acids. The germline V gene has CDR1 LGHNA and CDR2 YSLEER. V was cut by 0 bases and J by 8 bases, with 13 bases left in between. The CDR3: CASSQDQRGGGYTF. The CDR3 DNA reads TGCGCCAGCAGCCAAGATCAGCGGGGAGGCGGCTACACCTTC.

The V call is TRBV7-2, the J call TRBJ1-5; 8 nucleotides agree with TRBD1. Germline loops: CDR1 SGHTA, CDR2 FQGNSA. J gave up 7 bases and V 5 bases, and 7 bases lay outside the gene matches. The CDR3 extends over 14 amino acids. The CDR3 DNA reads as TGTGCCAGCAGCCCAGGACAGGGCTCACAGCCCCAGCATTTT. This gives the protein CASSPGQGSQPQHF.

This clone was seen more than once but under ten times. Additional DNA sequences in this sample encode the identical CDR3. This chain links TRBV3-1 (or the pseudogene TRBV3-2) with TRBJ2-1, with D maybe TRBD2 (6 bases). The germline V gene encodes CDR1 LGHDT and CDR2 YNNKEL (reference sequence). Trimming left V 4 bases short and J 1 base short, with 11 bases between. The CDR3 loop spans 15 amino acids. CDR3 region: CASSPGLGSYNEQFF. The CDR3 DNA is TGTGCCAGCAGCCCGGGACTTGGTTCCTACAATGAGCAGTTCTTC.

This clone was seen once. This chain uses TRBV18 with TRBJ1-2, with TRBD1 matching over 9 bases. The germline gives CDR1 KGHSH, CDR2 LQKENI. CDR3 length: 15 residues. With 3 bases clipped from V and 8 bases from J, the junction kept 10 bases outside the gene matches. CDR3 nucleotide sequence: TGTGCCAGCTCACCTCCACAGGGGGCGACGAGGGGCTACACCTTC. It specifies CASSPPQGATRGYTF.

The chain couples TRBV11-3 to TRBJ2-3; TRBD2 aligns across 10 bases. There are 15 residues in the CDR3. V lost 4 bases, J lost 5 bases, and 6 bases stayed unmatched. Germline V gene lookup returns CDR1 SGHNT and CDR2 YENEEA. The CDR3 region has the DNA TGTGCCAGCAGCTCCGGGACTAGCGAGGGAGATACGCAGTATTTT. This sequence encodes CASSSGTSEGDTQYF.

This clone occurred many times. The chain recombines TRBV10-3 with TRBJ2-3, with 10 bases that match TRBD2. Germline V CDR1 and CDR2: ENHRY, SYGVKD. Unmatched junction bases numbered 7, after V lost 6 bases and J lost 1 base. The CDR3 length is 16 residues. Here the CDR3 DNA reads TGTGCCATCAGCCGGGGGGGGACTAGCGGCACAGATACGCAGTATTTT. The encoded protein is CAISRGGTSGTDTQYF.

On this clone: This specimen includes other DNA sequences encoding the same CDR3. The chain joins TRBV7-2 to TRBJ1-5; possible D gene TRBD1, 5 bases. The germline CDR1 and CDR2 sequences are SGHTA and FQGNSA. The V and J ends lost 5 bases and 1 base respectively, with 6 bases between them. The CDR3 runs to 13 residues. The CDR3 DNA reads as TGTGCCAGCAGCCGGGGGAGCAATCAGCCCCAGCATTTT. Translated, it gives CASSRGSNQPQHF.

The rearrangement joins TRBV19 to TRBJ2-3; D possibly corresponds to TRBD1 (6 bases). CDR3 length: 14 residues. V shed 10 bases and J shed 1 base, with 15 bases lying between them. The germline gives CDR1 LNHDA, CDR2 SQIVND (reference sequence). CDR3: CATSEDRRTDTQYF. The CDR3 bases are TGTGCCACCTCCGAGGACAGACGCACAGATACGCAGTATTTT.

The chain is built from TRBV7-6 and TRBJ2-5; tentative D call: TRBD2 (7 bases). The CDR3 is 15 residues long. Trimming stripped 2 bases from V and 4 bases from J, with 14 bases between. From germline, CDR1 is SGHVS and CDR2 FNYEAQ. CDR3 in amino acids: CASSLWRGQGETQYF. CDR3 sequence (DNA): TGTGCCAGCAGCTTATGGCGGGGGCAGGGAGAGACCCAGTACTTC.

The gene calls are TRBV9 and TRBJ1-4; D is uncertain. Germline V CDR1 and CDR2: SGDLS, YYNGEE. Trimming shortened V by 0 bases and J by 6 bases, and 6 bases separated the two germline ends. The CDR3 is 13 amino acids. The CDR3 DNA follows: TGTGCCAGCAGCGTAGGGACTTATGAAAAACTGTTTTTT. Protein sequence: CASSVGTYEKLFF.

This clone was seen a handful of times. The chain couples TRBV14 to TRBJ1-2; D gene uncertain. This CDR3 has 13 amino acids. The germline V gene encodes CDR1 SGHDN and CDR2 FVKESK. V lost 0 bases and J 7 bases, leaving 9 bases between the germline ends. Written as DNA, the CDR3 is TGTGCCAGCAGCCAAGATCTCGAGGGTGGCTACACCTTC. It translates to CASSQDLEGGYTF.

This clone was detected only a few times. This chain links TRBV9 with TRBJ1-1; 8 nucleotides agree with TRBD1. V was pared by 0 bases and J by 4 bases, with 8 bases of the junction left unmatched. The CDR3 length is 16 residues. CDR1 is SGDLS, CDR2 YYNGEE, per germline. The CDR3 DNA reads TGTGCCAGCAGCGTAGCTTGGACAGGGCTGGCCACTGAAGCTTTCTTT. Residues: CASSVAWTGLATEAFF.